The T cell receptor beta chain described here comes from a study of cytomegalovirus exposure and HLA in healthy donors. Broader study findings: It was likely that a cluster of highly shared sequence variants was a sequencing artifact. Immune exposure data for these donors was limited to CMV serostatus.

The CDR3 loop spans 14 amino acids. Trimming at V came to 5 bases and at J to 7 bases, leaving 8 bases not matched to a gene. The germline CDR1 and CDR2 sequences are MNHEY and SMNVEV (reference sequence). Use of 60 Vbeta and 13 Jbeta primers characterized the PCR. The repertoire was sequenced with immunoSEQ multiplex PCR; TCRdb's copy has only in-frame clones and lacks some. This table has tens of thousands of clones, around 81% appearing once. In the case of this clone: Its antigen is unidentified.

This chain uses TRBV27 with TRBJ1-2, with 9 bases matching TRBD1. Sample: PBMCs. This receptor was obtained from a male donor in good health and CMV-seronegative. The CDR3 nucleotides read TGTGCCAGCAGTGCACAGGGGGCTATTTCTGGCTACACCTTC. The encoded protein is CASSAQGAISGYTF.